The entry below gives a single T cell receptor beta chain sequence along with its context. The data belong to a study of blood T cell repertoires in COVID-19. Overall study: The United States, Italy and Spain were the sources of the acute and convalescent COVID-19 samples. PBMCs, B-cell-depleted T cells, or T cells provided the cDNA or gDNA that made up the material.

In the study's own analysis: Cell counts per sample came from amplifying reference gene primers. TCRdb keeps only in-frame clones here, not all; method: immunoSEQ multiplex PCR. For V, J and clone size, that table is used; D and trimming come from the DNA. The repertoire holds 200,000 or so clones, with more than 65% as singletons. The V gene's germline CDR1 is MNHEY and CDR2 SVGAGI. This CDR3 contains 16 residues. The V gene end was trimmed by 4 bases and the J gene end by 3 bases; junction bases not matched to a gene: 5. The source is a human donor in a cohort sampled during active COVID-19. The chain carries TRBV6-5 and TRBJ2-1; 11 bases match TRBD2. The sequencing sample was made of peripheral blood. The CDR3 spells CASSFSGTSGYNEQFF. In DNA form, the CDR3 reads TGTGCCAGCAGTTTCTCCGGGACTAGCGGCTACAATGAGCAGTTCTTC.